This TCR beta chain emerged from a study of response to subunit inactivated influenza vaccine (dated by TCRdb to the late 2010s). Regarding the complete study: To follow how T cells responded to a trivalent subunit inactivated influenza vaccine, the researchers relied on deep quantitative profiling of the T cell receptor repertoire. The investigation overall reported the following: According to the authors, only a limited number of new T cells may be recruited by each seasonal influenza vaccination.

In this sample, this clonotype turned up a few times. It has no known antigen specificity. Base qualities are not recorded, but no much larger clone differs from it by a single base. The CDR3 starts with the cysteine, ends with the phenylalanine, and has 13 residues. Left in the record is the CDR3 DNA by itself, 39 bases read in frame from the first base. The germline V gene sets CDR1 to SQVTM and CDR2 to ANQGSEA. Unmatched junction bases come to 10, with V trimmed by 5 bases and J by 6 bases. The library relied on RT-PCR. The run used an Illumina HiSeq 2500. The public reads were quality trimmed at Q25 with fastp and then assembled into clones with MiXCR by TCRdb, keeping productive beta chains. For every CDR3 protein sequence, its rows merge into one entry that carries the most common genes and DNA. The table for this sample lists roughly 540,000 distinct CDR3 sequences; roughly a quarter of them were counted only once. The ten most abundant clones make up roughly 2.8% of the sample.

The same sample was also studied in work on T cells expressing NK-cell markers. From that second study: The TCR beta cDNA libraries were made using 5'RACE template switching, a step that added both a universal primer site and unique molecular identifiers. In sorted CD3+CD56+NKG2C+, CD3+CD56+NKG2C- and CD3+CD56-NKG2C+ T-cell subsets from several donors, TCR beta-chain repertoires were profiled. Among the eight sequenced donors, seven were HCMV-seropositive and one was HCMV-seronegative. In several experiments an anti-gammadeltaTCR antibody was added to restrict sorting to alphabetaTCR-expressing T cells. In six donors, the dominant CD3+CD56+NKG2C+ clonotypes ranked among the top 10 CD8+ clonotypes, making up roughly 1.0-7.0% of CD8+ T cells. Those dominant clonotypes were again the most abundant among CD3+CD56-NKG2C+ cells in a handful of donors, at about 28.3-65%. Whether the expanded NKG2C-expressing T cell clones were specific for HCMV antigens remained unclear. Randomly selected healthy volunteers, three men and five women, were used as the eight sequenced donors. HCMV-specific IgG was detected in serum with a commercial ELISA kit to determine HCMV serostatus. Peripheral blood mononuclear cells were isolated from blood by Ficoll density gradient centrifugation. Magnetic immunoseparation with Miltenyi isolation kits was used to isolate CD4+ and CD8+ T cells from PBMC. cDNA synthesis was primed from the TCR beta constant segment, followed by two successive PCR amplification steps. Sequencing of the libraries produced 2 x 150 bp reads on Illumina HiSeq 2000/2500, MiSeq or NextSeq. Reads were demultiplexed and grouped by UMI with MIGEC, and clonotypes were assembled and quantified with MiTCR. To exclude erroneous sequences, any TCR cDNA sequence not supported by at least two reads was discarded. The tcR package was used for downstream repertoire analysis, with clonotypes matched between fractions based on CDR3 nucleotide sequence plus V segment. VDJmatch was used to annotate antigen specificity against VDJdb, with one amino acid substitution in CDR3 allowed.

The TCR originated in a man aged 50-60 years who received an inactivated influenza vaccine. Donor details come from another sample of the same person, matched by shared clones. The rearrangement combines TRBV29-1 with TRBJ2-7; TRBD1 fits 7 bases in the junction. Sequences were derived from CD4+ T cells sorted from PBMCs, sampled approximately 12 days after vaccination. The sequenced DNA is TGCAGCGTTCATGACAGGGAAAGGGTCGAGCAGTACTTC. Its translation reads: CSVHDRERVEQYF.